This note documents a single T cell receptor (beta chain) sequence. What it binds is not known. The CDR3 loop spans 13 amino acids. Germline loops: CDR1 SQVTM, CDR2 ANQGSEA. Deletions cut 7 bases from V and 4 bases from J, with 16 bases between. The sample originates from a study of CD8+ T cells in alopecia areata. For the study at large: Treated patients were dosed with oral tofacitinib, taking 5 to 10 mg twice daily.

Sequencing relied on a cDNA template that was reverse transcribed from extracted RNA. Here immunoSEQ multiplex PCR was the method, and the copy in TCRdb shows in-frame clones only, minus some. The table has about 150,000 clones, about 60% seen once. Study-level results: Normal scalp showed lower clonality than lesional scalp, especially alopecia totalis/universalis.

The V gene is TRBV29-1, the J gene TRBJ1-2, with D maybe TRBD1 (5 bases). The sequence was collected from a human donor with alopecia areata. Sequencing was performed on CD4+ T cells sorted from blood, taken at week 0. CDR3 sequence reads: CSGGTSSLYGYTF. The CDR3 DNA is TGCAGCGGGGGGACGTCGTCTCTCTATGGCTACACCTTC.